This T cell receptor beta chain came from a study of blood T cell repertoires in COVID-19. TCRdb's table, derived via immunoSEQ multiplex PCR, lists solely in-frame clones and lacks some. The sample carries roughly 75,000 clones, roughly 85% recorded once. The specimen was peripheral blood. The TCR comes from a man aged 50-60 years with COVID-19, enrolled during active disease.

The CDR3 protein is CASSLQGKSTDTQYF. The CDR3 DNA reads as TGTGCCAGCAGCTTACAGGGGAAGAGCACAGATACGCAGTATTTT. The J gene is TRBJ2-3, the V gene TRBV7-9; TRBD1 is a possible D gene (6 bases). CDR3 length: 15 amino acids. Germline lookup yields CDR1 SEHNR and CDR2 FQNEAQ (reference sequence). V gave up 2 bases and J gave up 0 bases, with 9 bases separating them.